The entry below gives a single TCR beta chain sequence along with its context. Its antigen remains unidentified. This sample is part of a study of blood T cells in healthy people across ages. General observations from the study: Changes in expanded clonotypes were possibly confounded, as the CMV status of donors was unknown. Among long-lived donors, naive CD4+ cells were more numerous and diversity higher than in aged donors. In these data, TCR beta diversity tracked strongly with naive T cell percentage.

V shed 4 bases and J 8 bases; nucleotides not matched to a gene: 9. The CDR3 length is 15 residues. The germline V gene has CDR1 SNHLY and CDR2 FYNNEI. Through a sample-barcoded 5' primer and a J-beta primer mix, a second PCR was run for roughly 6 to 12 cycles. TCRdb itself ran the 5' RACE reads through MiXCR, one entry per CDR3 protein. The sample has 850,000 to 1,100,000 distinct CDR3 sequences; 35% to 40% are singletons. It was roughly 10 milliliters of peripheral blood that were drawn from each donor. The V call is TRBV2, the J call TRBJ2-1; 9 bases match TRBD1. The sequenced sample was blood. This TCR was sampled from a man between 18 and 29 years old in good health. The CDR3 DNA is TGTGCCAGCAGTGCGGGGACAGGGTCGGTCCATGAGCAGTTCTTC. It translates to CASSAGTGSVHEQFF.